The clone carrying this TCR beta chain was found a few times. The antigen is not known. V lost 2 bases and J 0 bases, leaving 5 bases between the germline ends. CDR1 and CDR2 from the germline V gene are GTSNPN and SVGIG (reference sequence). The CDR3 spans 12 residues. The entry originates in a study of cytomegalovirus exposure and HLA in healthy donors. Researchers ran the PCR with 60 Vbeta and 13 Jbeta primers. Sequencing used immunoSEQ multiplex PCR; TCRdb keeps in-frame clones, though not all of them. The repertoire holds 220,000 or so clones, with approximately 68% as singletons. General observations from the study: When analyzed later, a missense DCLRE1C variant was found to be linked to TCR beta V- and J-gene trimming. Immune exposure information comprised only CMV serostatus. Accurate prediction of HLA-A and HLA-B alleles (for most subjects) was reportedly achieved from TCR beta sequences.

Sequencing was performed on PBMCs. The sequence was collected from a young woman in good health and CMV-seronegative. The rearrangement uses TRBV30 and TRBJ2-7, with D perhaps TRBD2 (5 bases). CDR3 region: CAWSRDSYEQYF. The CDR3, as DNA: TGTGCCTGGAGTCGGGACTCCTACGAGCAGTACTTC.